This TCR beta chain was recorded in a study of cytomegalovirus exposure and HLA in healthy donors. The wider study: Unique TCRs numbering some 80 million, obtained from HLA-typed donors, made up an early data release.

With 60 Vbeta and 13 Jbeta primers, the PCR was carried out. Repertoires were generated with immunoSEQ multiplex PCR, while TCRdb's copy carries only in-frame clones and drops some. The sample has around 100,000 clones, around 80% seen once. Germline V gives CDR1 WNHNN, CDR2 SYGVQD (reference sequence). Trimming shortened V by 5 bases and J by 0 bases, and 12 bases separated the two germline ends. The CDR3 consists of 15 residues. The V call is TRBV10-1, the J call TRBJ2-3, with a possible D match to TRBD1 (5 bases). The sequencing sample was made of PBMCs. The clonotype was recovered from a man aged 25-45 years in good health and CMV-seropositive. Here the CDR3 DNA reads TGCGCCAGCAGTTTGCAGGGTGCTAGCACAGATACGCAGTATTTT. Its protein is CASSLQGASTDTQYF.